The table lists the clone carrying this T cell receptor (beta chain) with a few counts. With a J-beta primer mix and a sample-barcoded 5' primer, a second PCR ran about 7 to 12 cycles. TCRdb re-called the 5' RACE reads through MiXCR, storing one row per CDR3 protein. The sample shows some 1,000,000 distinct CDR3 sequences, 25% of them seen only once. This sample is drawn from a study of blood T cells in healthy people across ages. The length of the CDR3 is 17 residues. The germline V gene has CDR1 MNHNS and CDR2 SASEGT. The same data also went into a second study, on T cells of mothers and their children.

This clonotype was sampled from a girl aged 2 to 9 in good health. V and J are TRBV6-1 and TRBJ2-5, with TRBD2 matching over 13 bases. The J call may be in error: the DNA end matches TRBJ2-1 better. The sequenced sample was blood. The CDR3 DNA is TGTGCCAGCAGTCTCCGAATGGGGACTAGCGGGAAGAATGAGCAGTTCTTC. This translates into CASSLRMGTSGKNEQFF.